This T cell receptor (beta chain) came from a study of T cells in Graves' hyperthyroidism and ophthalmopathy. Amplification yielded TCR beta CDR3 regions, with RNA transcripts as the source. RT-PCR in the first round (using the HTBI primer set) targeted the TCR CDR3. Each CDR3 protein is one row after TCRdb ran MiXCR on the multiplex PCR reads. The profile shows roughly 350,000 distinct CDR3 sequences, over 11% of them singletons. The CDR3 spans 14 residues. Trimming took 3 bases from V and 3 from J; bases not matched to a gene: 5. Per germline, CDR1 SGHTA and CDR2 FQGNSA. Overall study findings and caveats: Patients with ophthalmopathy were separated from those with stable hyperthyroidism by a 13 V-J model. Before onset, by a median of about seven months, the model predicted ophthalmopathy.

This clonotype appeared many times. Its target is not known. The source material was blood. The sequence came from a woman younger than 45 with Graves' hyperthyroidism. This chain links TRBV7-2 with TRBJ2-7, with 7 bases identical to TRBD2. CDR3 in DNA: TGTGCCAGCAGCTTTGGTCCTAGCGGCTACGAGCAGTACTTC. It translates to CASSFGPSGYEQYF.